This TCR beta chain was captured by sequencing in a study of shared clonotypes between healthy human individuals. Whole-study findings and limits: Sequencing depth was expected to influence donor clonotype sharing.

A remark on this clone: Its target is unknown.

V was pared by 3 bases and J by 5 bases, with 16 bases between. The CDR3 loop spans 15 amino acids. CDR1 and CDR2 from the germline V gene are MNHNS and SASEGT. Original analysis: Junction-only immunoSEQ sequences carried no quality scores, so filtering differed. Sequenced by immunoSEQ multiplex PCR; TCRdb stores in-frame clones only, minus some. V, J and clone size derive from that table, while D and trimming were established from the DNA sequence. The repertoire holds 1 million to 1.2 million clones, with about 80% as singletons. This chain links TRBV6-1 with TRBJ1-1, with D perhaps matching TRBD1 (6 bases). The sequence was collected from a man between 18 and 35 years old in good health. Some clones in this sample may be carry-over from other donors' samples. The sample was memory CD4+ T cells from PBMCs. This sample's subset: CD45RA-negative fraction. The CDR3 is CASSDRLGAGTEAFF. CDR3 nucleotides: TGTGCCAGCAGTGATAGACTGGGGGCTGGGACTGAAGCTTTCTTT.